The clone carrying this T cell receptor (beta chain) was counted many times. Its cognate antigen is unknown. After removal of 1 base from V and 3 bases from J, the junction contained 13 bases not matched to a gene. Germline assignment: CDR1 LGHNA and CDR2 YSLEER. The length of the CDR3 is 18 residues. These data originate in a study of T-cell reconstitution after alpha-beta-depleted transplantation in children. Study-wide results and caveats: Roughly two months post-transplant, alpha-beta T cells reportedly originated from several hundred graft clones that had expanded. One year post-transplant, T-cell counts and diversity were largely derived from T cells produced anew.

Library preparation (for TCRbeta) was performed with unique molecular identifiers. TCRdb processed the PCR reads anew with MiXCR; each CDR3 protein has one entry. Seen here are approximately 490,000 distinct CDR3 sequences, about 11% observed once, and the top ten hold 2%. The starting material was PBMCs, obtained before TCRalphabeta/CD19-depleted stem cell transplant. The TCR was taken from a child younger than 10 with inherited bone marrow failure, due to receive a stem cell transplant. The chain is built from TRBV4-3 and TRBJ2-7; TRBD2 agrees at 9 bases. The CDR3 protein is CASSQVASLAGTHYEQYF. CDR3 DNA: TGCGCCAGCAGCCAAGTAGCTTCGCTAGCGGGGACCCACTACGAGCAGTACTTC.